This T cell receptor (beta chain) was captured by sequencing in a study of T cell repertoires in cytomegalovirus infection. Study-wide findings and caveats: People with CMV and the relevant HLA were identified by cumulative public TCR beta family frequency.

The germline V gene encodes CDR1 SGHAT and CDR2 FQNNGV. This CDR3 contains 14 residues. TCRdb used MiXCR to reprocess the reads, holding one entry per CDR3 protein. The repertoire consists of a few hundred thousand distinct CDR3 sequences, with 40% occurring once and the leading ten covering around 48%. As regards this clonotype: What it binds is not known. Germline is not matched at one junction end, which may reflect a read error.

The chain carries TRBV11-2 and TRBJ2-5, with TRBD2 as a possible D gene (6 bases). Sample: cultured PBMCs, taken from culture after CMV antigen stimulation. The sequence was obtained from a human donor in good health (CMV status not recorded). Some clones in this sample may be carry-over from other donors' samples. The CDR3 sequence is CASSLGVGGEAQYF. The CDR3 DNA sequence: TGTGCCAGCAGCTTAGGTGTGGGGGGAGAGGCCCAGTACTTC. Supplemented by reference TRBV11-2 and TRBJ2-5, the full variable domain reads EAGVAQSPRYKIIEKRQSVAFWCNPISGHATLYWYQQILGQGPKLLIQFQNNGVVDDSQLPKDRFSAERLKGVDSTLKIQPAKLEDSAVYLCASSLGVGGEAQYFGPGTRLLVL.